This entry lists 9 T cell receptor beta chains sequenced from one sample in a study of blood T cell repertoires in COVID-19. Profiling relied on immunoSEQ multiplex PCR, and the TCRdb table lists in-frame clones only, not all of them. Of some 530,000 clones in the sample, roughly nine tenths were seen once. Specimen: PBMCs or T cells enriched from blood (not recorded which). All receptors come from a woman in her sixties or seventies who had recovered from COVID-19.

Written as DNA, the CDR3 is TGCGCCACAGGAGTTACCCGGGGGGAGCAGTTCTTC. Translating gives CATGVTRGEQFF. This chain links TRBV5-1 with TRBJ2-1; possible D gene TRBD2, 6 bases. Germline V gene data show CDR1 as SGHRS and CDR2 as YFSETQ. Trimming took off 9 bases at V and 10 bases at J, with 17 bases between the two ends. CDR3 length: 12 amino acids.

The V call is TRBV2, the J call TRBJ2-1; TRBD2 matches 8 bases. The CDR3 extends over 16 amino acids. J was trimmed by 10 bases and V by 4 bases; bases with no gene match: 15. The germline CDR1 and CDR2 sequences are SNHLY and FYNNEI. CDR3 residues: CASSVMRLASANEQFF. CDR3 nucleotides: TGTGCCAGCAGTGTCATGAGACTAGCGTCTGCGAACGAGCAGTTCTTC.

The count of this clone is one. The chain carries TRBV28 and TRBJ2-2, with 10 positions matching TRBD1. V trimming: 5 bases; J trimming: 4 bases; junction bases outside the gene matches: 13. The CDR3 length is 18 residues. Per the germline V gene, CDR1 is MDHEN and CDR2 is SYDVKM. CDR3 loop: CASSPPGQGIWGTGELFF. DNA of the CDR3: TGTGCCAGCAGTCCGCCGGGACAGGGGATTTGGGGCACCGGGGAGCTGTTTTTT.

CDR3 protein: CASSDRANTIYF. In nucleotides, the CDR3 is TGTGCCAGCAGCGACAGGGCGAACACCATATATTTT. The V gene is TRBV12-3 or TRBV12-4, the J gene TRBJ1-3, with 7 positions matching TRBD1. This CDR3 is 12 amino acids long. V gave up 6 bases and J gave up 7 bases; unmatched junction bases: 3.

The chain uses TRBV2 and TRBJ2-3, with a weak D call TRBD1 (6 bases). Germline assignment: CDR1 SNHLY and CDR2 FYNNEI. The CDR3 has 14 amino acids. Trimming took off 7 bases at V and 1 base at J, with 12 bases between the two ends. The CDR3 nucleotides read TGTGCCAGCAAGGACAGTGTCGGCACAGATACGCAGTATTTT. Translated, it gives CASKDSVGTDTQYF.

The gene calls are TRBV15 and TRBJ2-3; 9 bases are shared with TRBD1. The J segment lost 2 bases and the V segment lost 1 base, leaving 4 bases of the junction unmatched. CDR1 is LNHNV, CDR2 YYDKDF, per germline (reference sequence). This CDR3 comprises 16 residues. The CDR3 nucleotides are TGTGCCACCAGCAGAGGAAACAGGGGGCTCACAGATACGCAGTATTTT. It encodes CATSRGNRGLTDTQYF.

V gene TRBV19 combines with J gene TRBJ2-7; TRBD1 is a possible D gene (6 bases). CDR3 length: 14 residues. V was clipped by 4 bases and J by 4 bases, with 14 bases between them. Germline V CDR1 and CDR2: LNHDA, SQIVND (reference sequence). The CDR3: CASSRAGEGYEQYF. The DNA of the CDR3 is TGTGCCAGTAGTAGGGCAGGGGAAGGGTACGAGCAGTACTTC.

The J gene is TRBJ2-5, the V gene TRBV9, with D possibly TRBD2 on 6 matching bases. The germline V and J ends were trimmed by 0 bases and 5 bases, with 14 bases remaining between them. The CDR3 runs to 15 residues. The germline V gene encodes CDR1 SGDLS and CDR2 YYNGEE. The DNA of the CDR3 is TGTGCCAGCAGCGTAGATTCGGGGGACGGCGAGACCCAGTACTTC. Protein: CASSVDSGDGETQYF.

The CDR3: CASILVAYEQYV. The CDR3 nucleotides are TGTGCCAGTATCCTCGTCGCCTACGAGCAGTACGTC. The chain recombines TRBV19 with TRBJ2-7; the D is unclear. The CDR3 has 12 residues. CDR1 and CDR2 (germline): LNHDA, SQIVND (reference sequence). Trimming removed 7 bases at V and 2 bases at J, with 9 bases between.